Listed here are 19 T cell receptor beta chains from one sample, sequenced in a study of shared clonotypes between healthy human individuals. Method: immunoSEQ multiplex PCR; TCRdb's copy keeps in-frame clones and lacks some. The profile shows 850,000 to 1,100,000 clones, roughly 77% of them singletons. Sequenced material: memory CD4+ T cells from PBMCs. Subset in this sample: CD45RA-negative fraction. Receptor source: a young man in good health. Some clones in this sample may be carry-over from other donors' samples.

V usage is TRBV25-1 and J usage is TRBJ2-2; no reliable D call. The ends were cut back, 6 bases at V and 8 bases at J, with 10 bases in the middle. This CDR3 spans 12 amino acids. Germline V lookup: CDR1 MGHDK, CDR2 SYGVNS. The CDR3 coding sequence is TGTGCCAGCAGCCGACCGTGGGGGGAGCTGTTTTTT. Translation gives CASSRPWGELFF.

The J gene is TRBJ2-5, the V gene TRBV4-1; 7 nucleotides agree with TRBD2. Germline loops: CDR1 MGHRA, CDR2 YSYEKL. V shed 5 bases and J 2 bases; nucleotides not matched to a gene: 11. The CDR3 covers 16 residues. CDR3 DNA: TGCGCCAGCAGCTCCAAGCCAGGGACTAATCAAGAGACCCAGTACTTC. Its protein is CASSSKPGTNQETQYF.

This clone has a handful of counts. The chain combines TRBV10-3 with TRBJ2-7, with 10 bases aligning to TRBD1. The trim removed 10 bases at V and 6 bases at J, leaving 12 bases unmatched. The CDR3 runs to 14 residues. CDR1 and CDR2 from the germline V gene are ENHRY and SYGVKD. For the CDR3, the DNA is TGTGCCACCGGCCCCGGGACAGGGGCCCTCGAGCAGTACTTC. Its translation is CATGPGTGALEQYF.

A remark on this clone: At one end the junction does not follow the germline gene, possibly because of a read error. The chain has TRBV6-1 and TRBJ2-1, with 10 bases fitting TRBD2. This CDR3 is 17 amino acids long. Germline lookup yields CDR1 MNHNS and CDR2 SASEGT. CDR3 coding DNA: TGTGCCAGCAGTAAAGCCCTTCTAGCGGGAGTTGACAATGAGCAGTTCTTC. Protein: CASSKALLAGVDNEQFF.

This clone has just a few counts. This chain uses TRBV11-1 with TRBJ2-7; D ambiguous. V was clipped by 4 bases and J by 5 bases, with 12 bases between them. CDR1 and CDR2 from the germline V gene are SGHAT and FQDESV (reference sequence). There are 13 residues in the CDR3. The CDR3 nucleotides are TGTGCCAGCAGCTCATCTCTCGGGCACGAGCAGTACTTC. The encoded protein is CASSSSLGHEQYF.

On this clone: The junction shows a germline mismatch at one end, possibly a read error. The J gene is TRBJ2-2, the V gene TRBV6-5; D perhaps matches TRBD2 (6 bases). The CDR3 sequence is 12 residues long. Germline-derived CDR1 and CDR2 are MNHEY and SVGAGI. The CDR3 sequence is CASSYSRRGAVF. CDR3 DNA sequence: TGTGCCAGCAGTTACTCTAGGAGGGGAGCTGTTTTT.

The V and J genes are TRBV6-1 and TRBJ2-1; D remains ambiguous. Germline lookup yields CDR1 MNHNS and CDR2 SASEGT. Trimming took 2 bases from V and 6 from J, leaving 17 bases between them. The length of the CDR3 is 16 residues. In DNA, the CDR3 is TGTGCCAGCAGTGAACTTCCAGGAGCCCTGGCCAATGAGCAGTTCTTC. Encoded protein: CASSELPGALANEQFF.

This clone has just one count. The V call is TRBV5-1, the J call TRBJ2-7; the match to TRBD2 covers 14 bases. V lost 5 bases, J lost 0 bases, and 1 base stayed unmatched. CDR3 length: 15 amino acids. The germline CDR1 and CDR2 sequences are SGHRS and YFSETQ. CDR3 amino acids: CASRTSGRASYEQYF. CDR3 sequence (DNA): TGCGCCAGCAGGACTAGCGGGAGGGCCTCCTACGAGCAGTACTTC.

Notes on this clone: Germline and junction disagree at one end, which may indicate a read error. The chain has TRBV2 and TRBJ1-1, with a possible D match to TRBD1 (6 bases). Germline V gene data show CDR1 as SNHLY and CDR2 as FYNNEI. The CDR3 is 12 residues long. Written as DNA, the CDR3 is TGTGCCAGCAGTGAAGGAATATTGGGGACACGCTTT. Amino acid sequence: CASSEGILGTRF.

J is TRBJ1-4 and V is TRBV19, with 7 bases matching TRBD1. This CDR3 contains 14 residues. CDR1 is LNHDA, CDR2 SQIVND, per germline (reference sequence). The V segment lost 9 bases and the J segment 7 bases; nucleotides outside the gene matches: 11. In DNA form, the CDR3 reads TGTGCCAGCGAAGACAGGGTCTTGAGTGAAAAACTGTTTTTT. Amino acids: CASEDRVLSEKLFF.

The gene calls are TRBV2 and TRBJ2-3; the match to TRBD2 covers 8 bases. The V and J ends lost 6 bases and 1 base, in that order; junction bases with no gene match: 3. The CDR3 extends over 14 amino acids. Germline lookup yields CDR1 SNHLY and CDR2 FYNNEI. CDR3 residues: CASRLAARTDTQYF. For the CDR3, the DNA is TGTGCCAGCAGACTAGCGGCACGCACAGATACGCAGTATTTT.

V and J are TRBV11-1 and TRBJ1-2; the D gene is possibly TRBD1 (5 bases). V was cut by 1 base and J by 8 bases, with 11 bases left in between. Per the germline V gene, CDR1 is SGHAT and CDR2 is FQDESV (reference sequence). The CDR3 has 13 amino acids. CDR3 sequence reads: CASSLERGGGYTF. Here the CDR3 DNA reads TGTGCCAGCAGCTTAGAGAGGGGTGGCGGCTACACCTTC.

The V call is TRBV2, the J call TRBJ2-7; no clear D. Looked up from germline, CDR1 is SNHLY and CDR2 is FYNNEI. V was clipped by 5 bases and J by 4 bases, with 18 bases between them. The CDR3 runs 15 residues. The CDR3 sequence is CASSLTPNLRYEQYF. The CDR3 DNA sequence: TGTGCCAGCAGTTTGACCCCAAATCTGAGATACGAGCAGTACTTC.

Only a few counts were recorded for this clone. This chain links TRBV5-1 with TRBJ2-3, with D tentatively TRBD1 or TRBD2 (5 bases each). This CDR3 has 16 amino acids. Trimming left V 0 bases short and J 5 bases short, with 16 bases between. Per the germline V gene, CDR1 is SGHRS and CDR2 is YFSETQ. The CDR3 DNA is TGCGCCAGCAGCTTGGTGGTGGGGCGAGGGAGAGATACGCAGTATTTT. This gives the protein CASSLVVGRGRDTQYF.

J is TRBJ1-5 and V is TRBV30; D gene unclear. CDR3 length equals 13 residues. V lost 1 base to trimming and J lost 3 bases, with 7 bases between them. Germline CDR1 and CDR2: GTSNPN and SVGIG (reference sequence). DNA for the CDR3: TGTGCCTGGAGTGAGGGAAACAATCAGCCCCAGCATTTT. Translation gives CAWSEGNNQPQHF.

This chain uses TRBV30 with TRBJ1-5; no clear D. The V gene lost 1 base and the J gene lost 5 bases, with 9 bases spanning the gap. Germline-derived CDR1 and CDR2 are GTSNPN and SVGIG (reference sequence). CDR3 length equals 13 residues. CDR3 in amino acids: CAWSGMEDQPQHF. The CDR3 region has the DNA TGTGCCTGGAGTGGTATGGAGGATCAGCCCCAGCATTTT.

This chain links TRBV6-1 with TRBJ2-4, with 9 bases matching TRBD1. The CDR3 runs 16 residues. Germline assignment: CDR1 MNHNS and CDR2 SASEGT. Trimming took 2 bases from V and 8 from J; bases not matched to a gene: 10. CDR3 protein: CASSEPFGTGSDIQYF. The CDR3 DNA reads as TGTGCCAGCAGTGAACCTTTCGGGACAGGGTCGGACATTCAGTACTTC.

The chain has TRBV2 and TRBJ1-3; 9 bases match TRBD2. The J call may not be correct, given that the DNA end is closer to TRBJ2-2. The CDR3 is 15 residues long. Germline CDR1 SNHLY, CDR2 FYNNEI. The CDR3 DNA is TGTGCCAGCAGTGAAACAAGGACTAGCGCCGGGGAGCTGTTTTTT. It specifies CASSETRTSAGELFF.

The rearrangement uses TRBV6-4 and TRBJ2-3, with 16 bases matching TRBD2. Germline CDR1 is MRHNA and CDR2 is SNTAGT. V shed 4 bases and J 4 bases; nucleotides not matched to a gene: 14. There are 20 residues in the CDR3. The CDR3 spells CASSVQTGTSGRAGSDTQYF. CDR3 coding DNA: TGTGCCAGCAGTGTCCAGACCGGGACTAGCGGGAGGGCCGGGTCAGATACGCAGTATTTT.